This entry lists 10 T cell receptor beta chains sequenced from one sample in a study of blood T cell repertoires in COVID-19. The data were produced by immunoSEQ multiplex PCR, yet TCRdb's version contains in-frame clones alone and is incomplete. The sample records roughly 80,000 clones, about 80% being singletons. Sequencing input: peripheral blood. These receptors originate from a human donor in a cohort sampled during active COVID-19.

The chain carries TRBV18 and TRBJ2-7; the D gene is possibly TRBD2 (6 bases). CDR3 length: 15 residues. V shed 3 bases and J shed 2 bases, with 14 bases lying between them. Looked up from germline, CDR1 is KGHSH and CDR2 is LQKENI. This chain's CDR3 is CASSPGRTPAYEQYF. The CDR3 coding sequence is TGTGCCAGCTCACCGGGGAGGACACCGGCCTACGAGCAGTACTTC.

This clone occurred once. A junction end diverges from the germline sequence, so it may reflect a read error. The V gene is TRBV18, the J gene TRBJ1-5; D possibly corresponds to TRBD1 (6 bases). The CDR3 runs 16 residues. Looked up from germline, CDR1 is KGHSH and CDR2 is LQKENI. Here the CDR3 reads CASSSPRGGSNQPQHF. The DNA of the CDR3 is TGTGCCAGCTCATCACCTAGGGGGGGGAGCAATCAGCCCCAGCATTTT.

In this sample, this clone turned up a few times. This chain joins TRBV11-3 and TRBJ1-2; D uncertain. The germline V gene has CDR1 SGHNT and CDR2 YENEEA. Trimming cost V 4 bases and J 5 bases, with 11 bases left between them. This CDR3 spans 13 amino acids. The CDR3: CASSSGEGYGYTF. In nucleotides, the CDR3 is TGTGCCAGCAGCTCCGGGGAGGGTTATGGCTACACCTTC.

The gene calls are TRBV19 and TRBJ1-4; D remains ambiguous. The germline V gene has CDR1 LNHDA and CDR2 SQIVND (reference sequence). CDR3 length equals 17 residues. Trimming removed 6 bases from V and 8 bases from J, with 25 bases in between. CDR3 in amino acids: CASRPGKRESGGEKLFF. Here the CDR3 DNA reads TGTGCCAGTAGGCCCGGGAAGAGGGAGTCAGGTGGAGAAAAACTGTTTTTT.

In its sample, this clone was seen once. Other DNA sequences of this sample code for an identical CDR3. The V gene is TRBV7-3, the J gene TRBJ1-1, with a possible D match to TRBD1 (5 bases). Germline CDR1 is SGHTA and CDR2 is FQGTGA. This CDR3 has 13 residues. Between the trimmed V and J ends, which lost 3 bases and 1 base, there was a span of 6 bases. CDR3 in DNA: TGTGCCAGCAGCTTGCAGGGGAACACTGAAGCTTTCTTT. Residues: CASSLQGNTEAFF.

This chain links TRBV7-6 with TRBJ2-7; a weak D match, TRBD1 (6 bases). The CDR3 covers 15 residues. CDR1 is SGHVS and CDR2 is FNYEAQ in the germline V gene. The V end was cut by 5 bases, the J end by 4 bases, with 18 bases between. The chain's CDR3 is CASSGDQGRRYEQYF. The CDR3 DNA sequence: TGTGCCAGCAGCGGGGACCAGGGGAGAAGGTACGAGCAGTACTTC.

This sequence joins TRBV18 and TRBJ1-3, with 7 positions matching TRBD1. CDR3 length equals 17 residues. With V trimmed by 2 bases and J by 0 bases, 7 bases remained unmatched. Germline CDR1 KGHSH, CDR2 LQKENI. The CDR3, as DNA: TGTGCCAGCTCACCATTGGGACAGACGAGCTCTGGAAACACCATATATTTT. Translated: CASSPLGQTSSGNTIYF.

CDR3 residues: CASSVGQAPYEQYF. The CDR3 DNA sequence: TGTGCCAGCAGCGTAGGGCAGGCTCCCTACGAGCAGTACTTC. The chain links TRBV9 to TRBJ2-7; D call uncertain. Germline CDR1 is SGDLS and CDR2 is YYNGEE. The CDR3 is 14 amino acids. Between the trimmed V and J ends, which lost 0 bases and 2 bases, there was a span of 9 bases.

The chain couples TRBV28 to TRBJ1-2, with 8 bases aligning to TRBD1. Germline V gene lookup returns CDR1 MDHEN and CDR2 SYDVKM. The CDR3 has 17 amino acids. The V segment lost 0 bases and the J segment 4 bases; nucleotides outside the gene matches: 10. The CDR3, as DNA: TGTGCCAGCAGTTTATGGGAACCGGGACAGGCCCCCTATGGCTACACCTTC. Its protein product is CASSLWEPGQAPYGYTF.

This clone was seen a handful of times. This chain connects TRBV5-1 to TRBJ1-3; 8 positions agree with TRBD1. V was clipped by 4 bases and J by 4 bases; unmatched bases: 13. This CDR3 contains 17 residues. Germline V gene sequence: CDR1 SGHRS, CDR2 YFSETQ. The DNA of the CDR3 is TGCGCCAGCAGCCCTGGATCCGGACAGGGTTACGGAAACACCATATATTTT. Residues: CASSPGSGQGYGNTIYF.